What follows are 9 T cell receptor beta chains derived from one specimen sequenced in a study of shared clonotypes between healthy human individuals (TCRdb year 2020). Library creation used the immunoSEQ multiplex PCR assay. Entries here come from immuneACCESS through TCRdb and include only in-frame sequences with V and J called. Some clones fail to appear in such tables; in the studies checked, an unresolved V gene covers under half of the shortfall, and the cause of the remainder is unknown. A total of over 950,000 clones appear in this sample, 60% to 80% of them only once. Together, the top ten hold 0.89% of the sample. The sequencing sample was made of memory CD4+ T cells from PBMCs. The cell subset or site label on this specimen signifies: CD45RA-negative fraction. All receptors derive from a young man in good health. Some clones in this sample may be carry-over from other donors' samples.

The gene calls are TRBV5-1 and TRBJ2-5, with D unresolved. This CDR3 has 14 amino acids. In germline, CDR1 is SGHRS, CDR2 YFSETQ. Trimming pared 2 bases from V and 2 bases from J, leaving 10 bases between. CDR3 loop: CASSFRSGQETQYF. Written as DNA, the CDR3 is TGCGCCAGCAGCTTTCGGTCCGGGCAAGAGACCCAGTACTTC.

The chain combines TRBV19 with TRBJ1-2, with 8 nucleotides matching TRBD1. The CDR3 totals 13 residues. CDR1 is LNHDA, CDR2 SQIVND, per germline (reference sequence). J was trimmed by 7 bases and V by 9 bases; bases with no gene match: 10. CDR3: CASQTGEGLGYTF. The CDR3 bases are TGTGCCAGCCAGACAGGGGAAGGGCTTGGCTACACCTTC.

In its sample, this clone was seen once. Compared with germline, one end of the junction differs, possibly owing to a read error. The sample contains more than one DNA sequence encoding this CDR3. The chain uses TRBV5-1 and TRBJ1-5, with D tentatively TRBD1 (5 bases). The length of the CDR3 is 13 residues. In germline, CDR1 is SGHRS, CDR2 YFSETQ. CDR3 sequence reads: CASSLGPNQPQHF. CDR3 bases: TGCGCCAGCAGTTTGGGGCCTAATCAGCCCCAGCATTTT.

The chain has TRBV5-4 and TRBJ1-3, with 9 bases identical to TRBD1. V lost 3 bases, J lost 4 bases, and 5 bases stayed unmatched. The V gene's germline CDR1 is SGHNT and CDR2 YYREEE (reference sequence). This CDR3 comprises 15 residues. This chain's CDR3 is CASSYPGQGGNTIYF. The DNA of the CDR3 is TGTGCCAGCAGCTACCCGGGACAGGGAGGAAACACCATATATTTT.

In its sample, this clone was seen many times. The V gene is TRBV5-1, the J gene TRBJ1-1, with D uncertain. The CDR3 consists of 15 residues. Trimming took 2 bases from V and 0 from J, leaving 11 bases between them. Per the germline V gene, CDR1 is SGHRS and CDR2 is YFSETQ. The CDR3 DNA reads TGCGCCAGCAGCTTATTATGGCAGATGAACACTGAAGCTTTCTTT. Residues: CASSLLWQMNTEAFF.

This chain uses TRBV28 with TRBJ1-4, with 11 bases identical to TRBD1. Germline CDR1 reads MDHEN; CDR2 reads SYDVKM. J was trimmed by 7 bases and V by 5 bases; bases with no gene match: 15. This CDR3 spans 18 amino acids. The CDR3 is CASSPGTGGIGRFEKLFF. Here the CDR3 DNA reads TGTGCCAGCAGTCCCGGGACAGGGGGTATTGGGCGGTTTGAAAAACTGTTTTTT.

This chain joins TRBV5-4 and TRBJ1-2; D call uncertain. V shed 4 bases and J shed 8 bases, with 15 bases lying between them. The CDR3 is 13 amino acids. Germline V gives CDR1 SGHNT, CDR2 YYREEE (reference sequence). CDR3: CASSIRSGRGYTF. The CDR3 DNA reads TGTGCCAGCAGCATCCGCTCGGGTCGAGGCTACACCTTC.

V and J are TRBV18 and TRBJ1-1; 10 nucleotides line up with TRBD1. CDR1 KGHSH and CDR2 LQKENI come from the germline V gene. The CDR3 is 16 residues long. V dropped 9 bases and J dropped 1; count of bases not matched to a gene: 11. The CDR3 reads CASSGRQGAGNTEAFF. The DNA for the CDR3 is TGTGCCAGTTCAGGGAGACAGGGGGCAGGGAACACTGAAGCTTTCTTT.

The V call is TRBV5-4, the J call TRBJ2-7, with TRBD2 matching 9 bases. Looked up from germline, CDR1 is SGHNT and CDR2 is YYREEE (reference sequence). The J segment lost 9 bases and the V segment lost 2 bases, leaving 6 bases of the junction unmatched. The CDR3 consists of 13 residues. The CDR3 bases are TGTGCCAGCAGCTTAGGGACTAGCCCGGTGCAGTACTTC. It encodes CASSLGTSPVQYF.